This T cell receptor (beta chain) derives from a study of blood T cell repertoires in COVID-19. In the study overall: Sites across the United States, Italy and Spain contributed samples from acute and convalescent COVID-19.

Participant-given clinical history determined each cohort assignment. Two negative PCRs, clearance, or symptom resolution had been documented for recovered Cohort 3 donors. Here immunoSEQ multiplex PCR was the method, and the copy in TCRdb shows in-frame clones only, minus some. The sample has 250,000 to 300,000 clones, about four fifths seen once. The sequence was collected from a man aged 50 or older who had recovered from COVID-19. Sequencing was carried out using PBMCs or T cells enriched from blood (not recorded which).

The CDR3 DNA sequence: TGTGCCAGCAGCCCGAAACTTGGACAAGAAAATTCACCCCTCCACTTT. This gives the protein CASSPKLGQENSPLHF. The V gene is TRBV14, the J gene TRBJ1-6; D is possibly TRBD1 (5 bases). The CDR3 contains 16 residues. CDR1 and CDR2 from the germline V gene are SGHDN and FVKESK. V was trimmed by 4 bases and J by 7 bases, leaving 17 bases between them.